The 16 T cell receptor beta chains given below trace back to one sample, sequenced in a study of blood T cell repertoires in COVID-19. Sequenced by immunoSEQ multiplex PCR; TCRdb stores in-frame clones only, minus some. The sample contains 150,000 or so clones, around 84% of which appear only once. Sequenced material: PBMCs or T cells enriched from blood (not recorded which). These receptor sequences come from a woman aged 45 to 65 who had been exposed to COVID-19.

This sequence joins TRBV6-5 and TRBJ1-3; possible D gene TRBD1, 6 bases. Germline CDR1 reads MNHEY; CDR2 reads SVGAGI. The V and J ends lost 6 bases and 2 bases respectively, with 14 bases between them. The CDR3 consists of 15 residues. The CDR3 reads CASSPTGIAGNTIYF. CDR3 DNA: TGTGCCAGCAGCCCAACAGGGATTGCTGGAAACACCATATATTTT.

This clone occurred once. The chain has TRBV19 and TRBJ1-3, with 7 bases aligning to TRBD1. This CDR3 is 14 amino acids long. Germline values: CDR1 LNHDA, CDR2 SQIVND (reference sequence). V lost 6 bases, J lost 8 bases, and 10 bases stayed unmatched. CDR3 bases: TGTGCCAGTAGACCGGGACAGAACTTGGACACCATATATTTT. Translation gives CASRPGQNLDTIYF.

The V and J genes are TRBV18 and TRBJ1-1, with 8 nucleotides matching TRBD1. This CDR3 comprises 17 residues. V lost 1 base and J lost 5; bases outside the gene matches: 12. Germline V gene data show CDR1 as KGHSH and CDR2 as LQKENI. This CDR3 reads CASSPQGQVALGTEAFF. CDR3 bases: TGTGCCAGCTCACCACAGGGACAGGTGGCCCTGGGGACTGAAGCTTTCTTT.

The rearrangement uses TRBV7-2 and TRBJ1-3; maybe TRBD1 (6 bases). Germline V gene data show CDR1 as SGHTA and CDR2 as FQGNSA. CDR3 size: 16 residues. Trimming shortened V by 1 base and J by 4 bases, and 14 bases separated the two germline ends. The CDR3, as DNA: TGTGCCAGCAGCTTAGTAGGACAGAGCAGGGGAAACACCATATATTTT. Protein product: CASSLVGQSRGNTIYF. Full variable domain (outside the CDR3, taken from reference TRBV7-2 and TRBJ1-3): GAGVSQSPSNKVTEKGKDVELRCDPISGHTALYWYRQSLGQGLEFLIYFQGNSAPDKSGLPSDRFSAERTGGSVSTLTIQRTQQEDSAVYLCASSLVGQSRGNTIYFGEGSWLTVV.

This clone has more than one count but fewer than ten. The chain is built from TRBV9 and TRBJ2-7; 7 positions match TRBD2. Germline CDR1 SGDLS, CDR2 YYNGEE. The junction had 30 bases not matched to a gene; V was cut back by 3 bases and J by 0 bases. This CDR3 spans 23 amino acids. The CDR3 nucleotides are TGTGCCAGCAGCGAGCCCTGGGGAGCGGGGCCCCCAAACCTATACCTCAACTCCTACGAGCAGTACTTC. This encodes CASSEPWGAGPPNLYLNSYEQYF.

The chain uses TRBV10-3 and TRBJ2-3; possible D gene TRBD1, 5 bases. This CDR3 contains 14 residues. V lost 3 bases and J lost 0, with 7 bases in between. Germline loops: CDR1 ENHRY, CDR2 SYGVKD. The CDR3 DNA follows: TGTGCCATCAGTGACAGGGCCAGCACAGATACGCAGTATTTT. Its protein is CAISDRASTDTQYF.

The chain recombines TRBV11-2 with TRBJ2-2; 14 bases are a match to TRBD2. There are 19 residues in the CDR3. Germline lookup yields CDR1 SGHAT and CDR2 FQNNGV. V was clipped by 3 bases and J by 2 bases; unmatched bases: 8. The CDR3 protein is CASSFRRLAGGKNTGELFF. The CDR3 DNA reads TGTGCCAGCAGCTTTCGGCGACTAGCGGGGGGGAAAAACACCGGGGAGCTGTTTTTT.

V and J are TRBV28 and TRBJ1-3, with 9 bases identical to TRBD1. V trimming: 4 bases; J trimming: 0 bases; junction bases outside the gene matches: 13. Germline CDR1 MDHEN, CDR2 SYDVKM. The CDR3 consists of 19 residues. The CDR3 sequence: CASSSRADRGGVSGNTIYF. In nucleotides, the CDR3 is TGTGCCAGCAGTTCCCGGGCCGACAGGGGGGGGGTCTCTGGAAACACCATATATTTT.

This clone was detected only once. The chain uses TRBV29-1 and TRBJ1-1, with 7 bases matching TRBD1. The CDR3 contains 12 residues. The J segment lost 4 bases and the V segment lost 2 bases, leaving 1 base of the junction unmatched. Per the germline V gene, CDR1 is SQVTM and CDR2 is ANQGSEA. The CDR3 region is CSVEKGATEAFF. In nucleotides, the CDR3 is TGCAGCGTTGAAAAGGGGGCCACTGAAGCTTTCTTT.

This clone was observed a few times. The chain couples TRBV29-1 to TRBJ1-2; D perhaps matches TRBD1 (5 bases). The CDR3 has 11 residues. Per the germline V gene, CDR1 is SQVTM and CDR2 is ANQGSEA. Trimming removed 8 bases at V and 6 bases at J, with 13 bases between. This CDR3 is CSFTGGDGYTF. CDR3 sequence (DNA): TGCAGCTTCACGGGGGGGGATGGCTACACCTTC.

The CDR3 DNA reads TGTGCCAGTAGTATAAGAGCGGGCTCCTACAATGAGCAGTTCTTC. Translated, it gives CASSIRAGSYNEQFF. The chain carries TRBV19 and TRBJ2-1, with TRBD2 as a possible D gene (6 bases). Trimming left V 2 bases short and J 0 bases short, with 8 bases between. CDR1 LNHDA and CDR2 SQIVND come from the germline V gene (reference sequence). CDR3 length: 15 residues. The full variable domain, in which reference TRBV19 and TRBJ2-1 provide the parts outside the CDR3, is DGGITQSPKYLFRKEGQNVTLSCEQNLNHDAMYWYRQDPGQGLRLIYYSQIVNDFQKGDIAEGYSVSREKKESFPLTVTSAQKNPTAFYLCASSIRAGSYNEQFFGPGTRLTVL.

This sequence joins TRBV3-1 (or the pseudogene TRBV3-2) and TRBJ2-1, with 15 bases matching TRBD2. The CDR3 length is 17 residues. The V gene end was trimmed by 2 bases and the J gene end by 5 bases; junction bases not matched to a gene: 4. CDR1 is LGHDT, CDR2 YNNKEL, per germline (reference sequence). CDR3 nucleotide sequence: TGTGCCAGCAGCCAATCCGGGACTAGCGGGGGGAACAATGAGCAGTTCTTC. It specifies CASSQSGTSGGNNEQFF.

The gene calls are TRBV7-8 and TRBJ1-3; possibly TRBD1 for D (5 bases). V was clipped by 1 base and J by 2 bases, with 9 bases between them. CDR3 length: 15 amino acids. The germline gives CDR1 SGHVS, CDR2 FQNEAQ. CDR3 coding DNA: TGTGCCAGCAGCTTAGTCGGGGGAACTGGAAACACCATATATTTT. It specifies CASSLVGGTGNTIYF. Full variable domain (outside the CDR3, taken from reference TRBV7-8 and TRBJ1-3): GAGVSQSPRYKVAKRGQDVALRCDPISGHVSLFWYQQALGQGPEFLTYFQNEAQLDKSGLPSDRFFAERPEGSVSTLKIQRTQQEDSAVYLCASSLVGGTGNTIYFGEGSWLTVV.

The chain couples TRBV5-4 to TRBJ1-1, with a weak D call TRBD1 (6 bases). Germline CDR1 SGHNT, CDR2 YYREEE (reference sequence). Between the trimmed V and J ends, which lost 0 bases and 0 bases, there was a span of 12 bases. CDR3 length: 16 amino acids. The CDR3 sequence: CASSLDGQTLNTEAFF. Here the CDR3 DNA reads TGTGCCAGCAGCTTGGACGGACAGACTTTGAACACTGAAGCTTTCTTT.

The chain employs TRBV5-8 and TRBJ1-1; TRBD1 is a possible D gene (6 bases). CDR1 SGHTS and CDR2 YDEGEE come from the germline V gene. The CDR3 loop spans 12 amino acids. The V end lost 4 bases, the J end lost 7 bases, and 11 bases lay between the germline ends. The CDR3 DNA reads TGTGCCAGCAGCCCCTGGACAGATGAAGCTTTCTTT. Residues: CASSPWTDEAFF.

The CDR3 bases are TGTGCCAGCTCATCGGGAGGGTTGGGGGAGCAGTTCTTC. Amino acid sequence: CASSSGGLGEQFF. J is TRBJ2-1 and V is TRBV18; 8 nucleotides agree with TRBD2. This CDR3 region has 13 residues. The trim removed 5 bases at V and 10 bases at J, leaving 7 bases unmatched. Germline CDR1 and CDR2: KGHSH and LQKENI.